The 5 T cell receptor beta chains below all came from one sample that was sequenced in a study of blood T cells in healthy people across ages. A second PCR of 7 to 11 cycles used a sample-barcoded 5' primer and a J-beta primer mix. TCRdb used MiXCR to reprocess the 5' RACE reads, holding one entry per CDR3 protein. The sample has some 790,000 distinct CDR3 sequences; roughly 26% are singletons. The specimen was blood. Source of these receptors: a woman aged 80 or over in good health.

The table lists this clonotype with a few counts. J is TRBJ1-4 and V is TRBV20-1; D remains unclear. The germline V gene has CDR1 DFQATT and CDR2 SNEGSKA (reference sequence). The CDR3 has 13 residues. Trimming shortened V by 3 bases and J by 0 bases, and 5 bases separated the two germline ends. The CDR3 reads CSARGPTNEKLFF. The CDR3 DNA is TGCAGTGCTAGGGGTCCAACTAATGAAAAACTGTTTTTT.

This clonotype was seen a handful of times. The chain carries TRBV6-5 and TRBJ2-7, with D perhaps TRBD2 (7 bases). The J call may be incorrect, as the DNA end agrees better with TRBJ2-5. Germline-derived CDR1 and CDR2 are MNHEY and SVGAGI. This CDR3 spans 12 amino acids. The CDR3 DNA sequence: TGTGCCAGCAGTCGAGGGGGGGGGACCCAGTACTTC. Its protein is CASSRGGGTQYF.

With regard to this clonotype: A much more abundant neighbour one base away suggests this may be a read error. The chain has TRBV20-1 and TRBJ1-2, with TRBD1 matching over 7 bases. The CDR3 extends over 13 amino acids. The germline V gene encodes CDR1 DFQATT and CDR2 SNEGSKA (reference sequence). The CDR3 loop is CSAGRDSNYDYTF. CDR3 DNA: TGCAGTGCTGGCCGGGACAGCAACTATGACTACACCTTC.

This sequence joins TRBV19 and TRBJ2-5, with TRBD2 matching 9 bases. Trimming removed 5 bases from V and 4 bases from J; junction bases left unmatched: 11. CDR1 is LNHDA, CDR2 SQIVND, per germline (reference sequence). The CDR3 totals 16 residues. For the CDR3, the DNA is TGTGCCAGTAGTCCGAGGGCGGGGGGGTCCGGAGAGACCCAGTACTTC. Protein product: CASSPRAGGSGETQYF.

This clonotype was seen only a few times. The V gene is TRBV20-1, the J gene TRBJ1-3; D is uncertain. Trimming took off 2 bases at V and 3 bases at J, with 17 bases between the two ends. This CDR3 has 16 residues. The V gene's germline CDR1 is DFQATT and CDR2 SNEGSKA (reference sequence). The CDR3 nucleotides are TGCAGTGCTAGACCCCGGGGTAGTCGGCGTGGAAACACCATATATTTT. Translating gives CSARPRGSRRGNTIYF.